Each of the 30 T cell receptor beta chains below was sequenced from the same sample in a study of T cell responses to AZD1222 COVID-19 vaccine. TCRdb's copy holds only in-frame clones and misses some; the assay was immunoSEQ multiplex PCR. The data show 95,000 to 150,000 clones, around 90% seen once. The sample consisted of peripheral blood, taken on day 0 of AZD1222 vaccination. These receptors originate from an adult in good health.

The CDR3 protein is CASSGRMNTEAFF. CDR3 nucleotide sequence: TGTGCCAGCAGTGGTCGGATGAACACTGAAGCTTTCTTT. The chain has TRBV6-6 and TRBJ1-1; the D is unclear. Germline V gene sequence: CDR1 MNHNY, CDR2 SVGAGI (reference sequence). Trimming removed 5 bases at V and 0 bases at J, with 7 bases between. The CDR3 is 13 residues long.

The V call is TRBV18, the J call TRBJ2-7, with TRBD2 identical over 7 bases. V dropped 1 base and J dropped 1; count of bases not matched to a gene: 7. Per the germline V gene, CDR1 is KGHSH and CDR2 is LQKENI. This CDR3 has 16 amino acids. The CDR3 loop reads CASSPLSGLPSYEQYF. In DNA form, the CDR3 reads TGTGCCAGCTCACCACTGTCGGGACTACCATCCTACGAGCAGTACTTC.

This rearrangement joins TRBV11-3 to TRBJ1-2, with 9 bases lining up with TRBD1. V shed 4 bases, J shed 8 bases, and the junction held 8 bases outside the gene matches. CDR3 length equals 14 residues. The germline V gene has CDR1 SGHNT and CDR2 YENEEA. CDR3: CASSSGQGLYGYTF. For the CDR3, the DNA is TGTGCCAGCAGCTCGGGACAGGGACTCTACGGCTACACCTTC.

The chain couples TRBV5-1 to TRBJ2-2; 8 bases are shared with TRBD1. The CDR3 contains 16 residues. Germline lookup yields CDR1 SGHRS and CDR2 YFSETQ. J was trimmed by 2 bases and V by 1 base; bases with no gene match: 4. CDR3 sequence: CASSLPGGLNTGELFF. The CDR3 coding sequence is TGCGCCAGCAGCTTGCCAGGGGGCCTAAACACCGGGGAGCTGTTTTTT.

The J gene is TRBJ2-1, the V gene TRBV19, with a tentative D call TRBD1 (5 bases). Germline V gene lookup returns CDR1 LNHDA and CDR2 SQIVND (reference sequence). The CDR3 covers 15 residues. Deletions cut 2 bases from V and 9 bases from J, with 17 bases between. The DNA for the CDR3 is TGTGCCAGTAGTATATACCAGGGTGGTAGGAGTGAGCAGTTCTTC. It yields the protein CASSIYQGGRSEQFF.

J is TRBJ1-2 and V is TRBV2, with 9 bases that match TRBD1. Germline V lookup: CDR1 SNHLY, CDR2 FYNNEI. The junction had 13 bases not matched to a gene; V was cut back by 7 bases and J by 4 bases. This CDR3 is 16 amino acids long. The CDR3 here is CASIPWQGQGGYGYTF. As DNA, the CDR3 is TGTGCCAGCATCCCCTGGCAGGGACAGGGTGGCTATGGCTACACCTTC.

The chain combines TRBV28 with TRBJ1-4; weak D call: TRBD1 (6 bases). Germline V CDR1 and CDR2: MDHEN, SYDVKM. The V end was cut by 11 bases, the J end by 4 bases, with 17 bases between. The CDR3 covers 14 residues. The DNA for the CDR3 is TGTGCCCACCGAAGGGGGGCAGGTAATGAAAAACTGTTTTTT. Protein: CAHRRGAGNEKLFF.

The table lists this clone with a few counts. V gene TRBV27 combines with J gene TRBJ1-2; weak D call: TRBD1 (6 bases). The CDR3 runs 14 residues. CDR1 and CDR2 from the germline V gene are MNHEY and SMNVEV (reference sequence). The V end was cut by 6 bases, the J end by 3 bases, with 14 bases between. The CDR3 protein is CASSPWAGDYGYTF. CDR3 DNA sequence: TGTGCCAGCAGCCCTTGGGCAGGGGACTATGGCTACACCTTC.

The chain is built from TRBV7-2 and TRBJ1-6; possibly TRBD1 for D (5 bases). CDR1 is SGHTA and CDR2 is FQGNSA in the germline V gene. This CDR3 contains 15 residues. Trimming stripped 3 bases from V and 9 bases from J, with 15 bases between. CDR3 sequence reads: CASSFSDSWGSPLHF. The CDR3 nucleotides are TGTGCCAGCAGCTTTAGTGACAGTTGGGGTTCACCCCTCCACTTT.

This clone appeared a few times. CDR3 region: CAWSVRGFSNPQHF. The CDR3, as DNA: TGTGCCTGGAGTGTACGCGGGTTTTCGAATCCCCAGCATTTT. This chain connects TRBV30 to TRBJ1-5; D unresolved. V was trimmed by 0 bases and J by 10 bases, leaving 16 bases between them. Germline CDR1 reads GTSNPN; CDR2 reads SVGIG (reference sequence). The CDR3 covers 14 residues. The full variable domain, in which reference TRBV30 and TRBJ1-5 provide the parts outside the CDR3, is SQTIHQWPATLVQPVGSPLSLECTVEGTSNPNLYWYRQAAGRGLQLLFYSVGIGQISSEVPQNLSASRPQDRQFILSSKKLLLSDSGFYLCAWSVRGFSNPQHFGDGTRLSIL.

The chain employs TRBV28 and TRBJ2-7; either TRBD1 or TRBD2 may fit D (5 bases each). CDR1 and CDR2 from the germline V gene are MDHEN and SYDVKM. V was trimmed by 1 base and J by 7 bases, leaving 14 bases between them. The length of the CDR3 is 14 residues. CDR3 sequence reads: CASSLYGASREQYF. The CDR3 DNA follows: TGTGCCAGCAGTTTATACGGGGCGTCTCGGGAGCAGTACTTC.

In DNA form, the CDR3 reads TGTGCCAGCAGCTTCTGGGGCCGCACAGATACGCAGTATTTT. Protein: CASSFWGRTDTQYF. The chain uses TRBV7-2 and TRBJ2-3; weak D call: TRBD1 (5 bases). The V end lost 3 bases, the J end lost 1 base, and 8 bases lay between the germline ends. The CDR3 runs to 14 residues. CDR1 and CDR2 (germline): SGHTA, FQGNSA.

Concerning this clone itself: A read error may produce the germline difference seen at one junction end. V and J are TRBV29-1 and TRBJ1-2, with 7 bases identical to TRBD1. The CDR3 sequence is 11 residues long. Germline-derived CDR1 and CDR2 are SQVTM and ANQGSEA. The CDR3 region has the DNA TGTGGTCAGGGGGGAGGTTATGGCTACACCTTC. This encodes CGQGGGYGYTF.

The rearrangement joins TRBV24-1 to TRBJ2-3; the D is unclear. The length of the CDR3 is 13 residues. Germline lookup yields CDR1 KGHDR and CDR2 SFDVKD. Trimming shortened V by 3 bases and J by 1 base, and 4 bases separated the two germline ends. CDR3 sequence (DNA): TGTGCCACCAGTGATGGGGGCACAGATACGCAGTATTTT. Encoded protein: CATSDGGTDTQYF.

The chain recombines TRBV18 with TRBJ1-1; a weak D match, TRBD1 (5 bases). CDR1 KGHSH and CDR2 LQKENI come from the germline V gene. This CDR3 region has 13 residues. The V end was cut by 6 bases, the J end by 7 bases, with 15 bases between. The CDR3 nucleotides are TGTGCCAGCTCCTATGGCAGGGATGGTGAAGCTTTCTTT. Its protein is CASSYGRDGEAFF.

The chain joins TRBV5-1 to TRBJ2-2; tentatively, D is TRBD1 or TRBD2 (6 bases each). The germline gives CDR1 SGHRS, CDR2 YFSETQ. The CDR3 runs 15 residues. The V end was cut by 2 bases, the J end by 5 bases, with 13 bases between. The CDR3 DNA is TGCGCCAGCAGCTTTTTCGGGGGCGCGACCGGGGAGCTGTTTTTT. Translated: CASSFFGGATGELFF.

The genes are TRBV2 and TRBJ1-5, with D perhaps matching TRBD1 (6 bases). The germline V gene encodes CDR1 SNHLY and CDR2 FYNNEI. The germline V and J ends were trimmed by 4 bases and 2 bases, with 12 bases remaining between them. The CDR3 is made up of 15 amino acids. The CDR3 protein is CASSGQGNGNQPQHF. The DNA of the CDR3 is TGTGCCAGCAGTGGGCAGGGGAACGGCAATCAGCCCCAGCATTTT.

The chain recombines TRBV29-1 with TRBJ1-1, with D perhaps matching TRBD1 (6 bases). CDR3 length: 16 amino acids. In germline, CDR1 is SQVTM, CDR2 ANQGSEA. V was shortened by 7 bases and J by 1 base, with 22 bases between the two germline ends. The CDR3, as DNA: TGCAGCGGAAAACCCCGGTTTGGGGGCGCGAACACTGAAGCTTTCTTT. It codes for CSGKPRFGGANTEAFF.

This chain links TRBV7-9 with TRBJ2-7; D may match TRBD1 or TRBD2 (5 bases each). Germline V gene data show CDR1 as SEHNR and CDR2 as FQNEAQ (reference sequence). V gave up 5 bases and J gave up 2 bases, with 10 bases separating them. The CDR3 is made up of 13 amino acids. For the CDR3, the DNA is TGTGCCAGCAGCCAGGGACGGGCCTACGAGCAGTACTTC. Translating gives CASSQGRAYEQYF.

This chain links TRBV5-1 with TRBJ2-2; D call uncertain. Trimming shortened V by 0 bases and J by 3 bases, and 3 bases separated the two germline ends. The CDR3 covers 13 residues. Germline V gives CDR1 SGHRS, CDR2 YFSETQ. Here the CDR3 DNA reads TGCGCCAGCAGCTTGGTGGACACCGGGGAGCTGTTTTTT. It translates to CASSLVDTGELFF.

The genes are TRBV5-5 and TRBJ2-3; D remains unclear. Germline CDR1 reads SGHKS; CDR2 reads YYEKEE (reference sequence). Trimming removed 0 bases at V and 4 bases at J, with 9 bases between. This CDR3 comprises 14 residues. The CDR3 spells CASSLAMGSDTQYF. The CDR3 bases are TGTGCCAGCAGCTTGGCCATGGGGTCAGATACGCAGTATTTT. The full variable domain, in which reference TRBV5-5 and TRBJ2-3 provide the parts outside the CDR3, is DAGVTQSPTHLIKTRGQQVTLRCSPISGHKSVSWYQQVLGQGPQFIFQYYEKEERGRGNFPDRFSARQFPNYSSELNVNALLLGDSALYLCASSLAMGSDTQYFGPGTRLTVL.

V gene TRBV20-1 combines with J gene TRBJ2-1; 12 positions agree with TRBD2. V was clipped by 5 bases and J by 14 bases; unmatched bases: 4. The V gene's germline CDR1 is DFQATT and CDR2 SNEGSKA (reference sequence). The CDR3 length is 11 residues. DNA of the CDR3: TGCAGTGCTCACGGACTAGCGGGGAAGTTCTTC. This sequence encodes CSAHGLAGKFF.

The CDR3 loop reads CASSLDRERPQHF. DNA for the CDR3: TGTGCCAGCAGCTTAGACAGGGAAAGGCCCCAGCATTTT. The chain uses TRBV7-9 and TRBJ1-5; the D gene is possibly TRBD1 (6 bases). V lost 1 base and J lost 9, with 10 bases in between. This CDR3 has 13 residues. CDR1 is SEHNR, CDR2 FQNEAQ, per germline (reference sequence).

This sequence joins TRBV19 and TRBJ1-1, with 7 bases identical to TRBD1. Germline V gene lookup returns CDR1 LNHDA and CDR2 SQIVND (reference sequence). The CDR3 spans 15 residues. V lost 4 bases to trimming and J lost 6 bases; unmatched junction nucleotides: 11. The CDR3 region is CASSNTRQGLPEAFF. The CDR3, as DNA: TGTGCCAGTAGTAATACCCGACAGGGCCTCCCTGAAGCTTTCTTT.

This chain links TRBV5-1 with TRBJ2-7, with 7 bases matching TRBD1. Germline V gives CDR1 SGHRS, CDR2 YFSETQ. Losses at the gene ends were 0 bases for V and 4 bases for J; bases not matched to a gene: 4. CDR3 length: 14 residues. The CDR3 sequence is CASSLAGGRYEQYF. CDR3 sequence (DNA): TGCGCCAGCAGCTTGGCAGGGGGTCGATACGAGCAGTACTTC.

The chain uses TRBV18 and TRBJ1-4, with TRBD1 matching 8 bases. Germline loops: CDR1 KGHSH, CDR2 LQKENI. V lost 3 bases to trimming and J lost 8 bases; unmatched junction nucleotides: 11. The CDR3 covers 16 residues. CDR3 loop: CASSPTTGTGGEKLFF. In DNA form, the CDR3 reads TGTGCCAGCTCACCTACTACCGGGACAGGCGGGGAAAAACTGTTTTTT.

The V and J genes are TRBV11-1 and TRBJ2-7; D remains unclear. Germline loops: CDR1 SGHAT, CDR2 FQDESV (reference sequence). CDR3 size: 14 residues. The V end was cut by 3 bases, the J end by 0 bases, with 9 bases between. CDR3 protein: CASSLMAASYEQYF. CDR3 sequence (DNA): TGTGCCAGCAGCTTGATGGCGGCCTCCTACGAGCAGTACTTC.

The chain links TRBV14 to TRBJ1-2, with 7 bases that match TRBD1. Looked up from germline, CDR1 is SGHDN and CDR2 is FVKESK. This CDR3 contains 13 residues. Trimming at V came to 4 bases and at J to 2 bases, leaving 1 base not matched to a gene. The CDR3 loop reads CASSPRGNYGYTF. The CDR3 DNA reads as TGTGCCAGCAGCCCCAGGGGGAACTATGGCTACACCTTC.

This clone was detected only once. The chain uses TRBV18 and TRBJ1-6; D uncertain. The CDR3 length is 12 residues. The V gene lost 2 bases and the J gene lost 10 bases, with 6 bases spanning the gap. Per the germline V gene, CDR1 is KGHSH and CDR2 is LQKENI. The CDR3 protein is CASSPGSSPLHF. In DNA form, the CDR3 reads TGTGCCAGCTCACCAGGGAGCTCACCCCTCCACTTT.

This chain connects TRBV7-2 to TRBJ1-4; D possibly corresponds to TRBD1 (5 bases). With 5 bases removed from V and 4 bases from J, the gap between germline ends came to 11 bases. Germline assignment: CDR1 SGHTA and CDR2 FQGNSA. This CDR3 has 14 amino acids. Written as DNA, the CDR3 is TGTGCCAGCAGCAGGGGCAGGGATAATGAAAAACTGTTTTTT. It codes for CASSRGRDNEKLFF.